A selection of T cell receptor beta chains follows, all from one sample in a study of CXCR3-negative and CXCR3-positive naive CD8 T cells. TCRdb reprocessed the 5' RACE reads, keeping one entry per CDR3 protein, no DNA. The sample includes 38,000 or so distinct CDR3 sequences. The sequenced material came from naive CXCR3- CD8+ T cells from blood. The receptors were sampled from a human donor in good health. Some clones in this sample may be carry-over from other donors' samples. Both conserved end residues are part of each CDR3.

j_gene | v_gene | CDR3aa
TRBJ2-7 | TRBV6-2/TRBV6-3 | CATALGPGYEQYF
TRBJ2-1 | TRBV14 | CASSRLARSYNEQFF
TRBJ2-7 | TRBV7-9 | CASSWSRESNEQYF
TRBJ1-5 | TRBV7-9 | CASSYGGQPQHF
TRBJ2-1 | TRBV6-6 | CASSGKDTEQFF
TRBJ2-2 | TRBV29-1 | CSVVGEIGELFF
TRBJ2-5 | TRBV29-1 | CSVEDLSSGSAELPGETQYF
TRBJ2-2 | TRBV6-6 | CASSPLPTGELFF
TRBJ2-3 | TRBV7-9 | CASSSPFEAAAGADTQYF
TRBJ2-1 | TRBV7-2 | CASSFPTSGVMGNEQFF
TRBJ2-5 | TRBV29-1 | CSVVEGGSKETQYF